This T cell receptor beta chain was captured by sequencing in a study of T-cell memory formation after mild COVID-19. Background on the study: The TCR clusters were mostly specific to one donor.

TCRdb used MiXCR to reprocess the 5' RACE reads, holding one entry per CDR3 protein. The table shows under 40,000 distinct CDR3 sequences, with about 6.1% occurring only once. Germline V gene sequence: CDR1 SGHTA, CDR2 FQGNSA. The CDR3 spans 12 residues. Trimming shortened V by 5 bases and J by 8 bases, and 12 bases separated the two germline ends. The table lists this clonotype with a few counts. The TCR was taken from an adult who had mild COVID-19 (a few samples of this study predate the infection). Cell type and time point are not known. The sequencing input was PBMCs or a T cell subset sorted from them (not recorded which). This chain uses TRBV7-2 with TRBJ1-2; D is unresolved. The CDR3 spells CASSPGPLGYTF. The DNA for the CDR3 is TGTGCCAGCAGCCCCGGGCCCCTCGGCTACACCTTC.